The 15 T cell receptor beta chains in this list originate from one sample, sequenced in a study of OX40 agonist ivuxolimab in advanced cancers. Data came from immunoSEQ multiplex PCR; TCRdb stores just in-frame clones and leaves some out. Of approximately 66,000 clones in the sample, around 87% are singletons; the top ten hold 5.5% to 8%. The starting material was CD4+ or CD8+ T cells sorted from blood, obtained in a trial of the OX40 agonist ivuxolimab. These receptors originate from an adult with an advanced solid tumor such as melanoma, head and neck, liver or kidney cancer.

Comments on this clone: Different DNA sequences within this sample yield the same CDR3. The J gene is TRBJ2-1, the V gene TRBV19; no reliable D call. The CDR3 runs 12 residues. The germline V and J ends were trimmed by 1 base and 5 bases, with 3 bases remaining between them. Germline assignment: CDR1 LNHDA and CDR2 SQIVND (reference sequence). The CDR3 sequence: CASSIANNEQFF. Written as DNA, the CDR3 is TGTGCCAGTAGTATAGCGAACAATGAGCAGTTCTTC.

J is TRBJ2-2 and V is TRBV7-9; TRBD2 is a possible D gene (5 bases). Trimming took 5 bases from V and 4 from J, leaving 14 bases between them. This CDR3 is 15 amino acids long. The V gene's germline CDR1 is SEHNR and CDR2 FQNEAQ (reference sequence). Here the CDR3 reads CASSPPPAVTGELFF. Written as DNA, the CDR3 is TGTGCCAGCAGCCCCCCCCCAGCGGTCACCGGGGAGCTGTTTTTT.

V is TRBV7-9 and J is TRBJ2-7; 11 bases match TRBD2. The CDR3 consists of 16 residues. V shed 4 bases and J 7 bases; nucleotides not matched to a gene: 12. The V gene's germline CDR1 is SEHNR and CDR2 FQNEAQ (reference sequence). In DNA, the CDR3 is TGTGCCAGCAGCTCGGACATACTAGCGGGAGCGGGAGAGCAGTACTTC. It encodes CASSSDILAGAGEQYF.

This clone was observed a handful of times. The V and J genes are TRBV7-9 and TRBJ1-2; the D is unclear. CDR1 is SEHNR, CDR2 FQNEAQ, per germline (reference sequence). V shed 3 bases and J shed 8 bases, with 10 bases lying between them. The CDR3 runs to 12 residues. The CDR3 region is CASSLETPGYTF. Written as DNA, the CDR3 is TGTGCCAGCAGCTTGGAGACACCGGGCTACACCTTC.

The chain uses TRBV15 and TRBJ1-4; D remains unclear. CDR1 and CDR2 from the germline V gene are LNHNV and YYDKDF (reference sequence). The CDR3 length is 14 residues. V dropped 1 base and J dropped 2 bases, with 5 bases sitting between them. Written as DNA, the CDR3 is TGTGCCACCAGCAGAGTGGGTACTAATGAAAAACTGTTTTTT. Amino acid sequence: CATSRVGTNEKLFF.

V gene TRBV19 combines with J gene TRBJ1-5; 8 positions agree with TRBD1. The J segment lost 10 bases and the V segment lost 4 bases, leaving 6 bases of the junction unmatched. This CDR3 is built from 13 residues. CDR1 is LNHDA, CDR2 SQIVND, per germline (reference sequence). This chain's CDR3 is CASSKGQASPQHF. CDR3 nucleotide sequence: TGTGCCAGTAGTAAGGGACAGGCGTCTCCCCAGCATTTT. Using reference TRBV19 and TRBJ1-5 for the parts outside the CDR3, the full variable domain is DGGITQSPKYLFRKEGQNVTLSCEQNLNHDAMYWYRQDPGQGLRLIYYSQIVNDFQKGDIAEGYSVSREKKESFPLTVTSAQKNPTAFYLCASSKGQASPQHFGDGTRLSIL.

The chain links TRBV4-3 to TRBJ2-7, with D maybe TRBD2 (5 bases). Germline lookup yields CDR1 LGHNA and CDR2 YSLEER. The CDR3 totals 14 residues. The V and J ends lost 3 bases and 1 base respectively, with 10 bases between them. The CDR3 DNA follows: TGCGCCAGCAGCCATGCCGGGATGTCCTACGAGCAGTACTTC. Amino acids: CASSHAGMSYEQYF.

The genes are TRBV19 and TRBJ2-1; 12 bases are a match to TRBD1. This CDR3 comprises 15 residues. The trim removed 1 base at V and 6 bases at J, leaving 1 base unmatched. CDR1 and CDR2 from the germline V gene are LNHDA and SQIVND (reference sequence). The CDR3 reads CASSIVGQGANEQFF. The CDR3, as DNA: TGTGCCAGTAGTATAGTGGGACAGGGGGCCAATGAGCAGTTCTTC. The full variable domain, completed using reference TRBV19 and TRBJ2-1, is DGGITQSPKYLFRKEGQNVTLSCEQNLNHDAMYWYRQDPGQGLRLIYYSQIVNDFQKGDIAEGYSVSREKKESFPLTVTSAQKNPTAFYLCASSIVGQGANEQFFGPGTRLTVL.

The chain couples TRBV14 to TRBJ1-1; a weak D match, TRBD1 (6 bases). This CDR3 has 18 amino acids. The V gene lost 4 bases and the J gene lost 3 bases, with 24 bases spanning the gap. In germline, CDR1 is SGHDN, CDR2 FVKESK. CDR3 sequence (DNA): TGTGCCAGCAGCCGAGACGCGTTTGTAGGGGGGATGGACACTGAAGCTTTCTTT. It specifies CASSRDAFVGGMDTEAFF.

The chain employs TRBV4-3 and TRBJ1-1; 8 bases are a match to TRBD1. Unmatched junction bases numbered 13, after V lost 0 bases and J lost 4 bases. CDR3 length: 18 amino acids. Germline values: CDR1 LGHNA, CDR2 YSLEER. The CDR3 bases are TGCGCCAGCAGCCAAGATCGACAGGGGTGGGTGATGGGCACTGAAGCTTTCTTT. This gives the protein CASSQDRQGWVMGTEAFF.

This clone was seen a few times. V gene TRBV7-9 combines with J gene TRBJ2-7; no reliable D call. There are 13 residues in the CDR3. Trimming left V 5 bases short and J 6 bases short, with 14 bases between. Germline CDR1 is SEHNR and CDR2 is FQNEAQ (reference sequence). The CDR3, as DNA: TGTGCCAGCAGCCCCGCTGGTGGTCTCGAGCAGTACTTC. It specifies CASSPAGGLEQYF.

Worth noting for this clone: In the same sample, other DNA sequences code for this CDR3. J is TRBJ1-1 and V is TRBV27; D not resolved. In germline, CDR1 is MNHEY, CDR2 SMNVEV (reference sequence). CDR3 length: 13 amino acids. V was clipped by 2 bases and J by 5 bases, with 9 bases between them. The CDR3 loop reads CASSLLGPTEAFF. The CDR3, as DNA: TGTGCCAGCAGTTTACTGGGCCCGACTGAAGCTTTCTTT.

J is TRBJ1-4 and V is TRBV13; 9 bases are shared with TRBD1. Germline assignment: CDR1 PRHDT and CDR2 FYEKMQ (reference sequence). The CDR3 loop spans 14 amino acids. Trimming took 5 bases from V and 6 from J; bases not matched to a gene: 4. The CDR3 coding sequence is TGTGCCAGCAGCCCCGGGACAGGGCATGAAAAACTGTTTTTT. Amino acids: CASSPGTGHEKLFF.

This clone was seen only once. The chain is built from TRBV19 and TRBJ2-7, with D possibly TRBD2 on 5 matching bases. Looked up from germline, CDR1 is LNHDA and CDR2 is SQIVND (reference sequence). The CDR3 extends over 14 amino acids. The V end lost 5 bases, the J end lost 1 base, and 12 bases lay between the germline ends. The CDR3 DNA follows: TGTGCCAGTAGTTCACGGGGAGTATCCTACGAGCAGTACTTC. Translating it yields CASSSRGVSYEQYF.

The rearrangement uses TRBV7-2 and TRBJ2-1, with D hard to call. Trimming removed 4 bases at V and 5 bases at J, with 12 bases between. From germline, CDR1 is SGHTA and CDR2 FQGNSA. This CDR3 is 14 amino acids long. In DNA form, the CDR3 reads TGTGCCAGCAGCTGGTCCAGGTTACACAATGAGCAGTTCTTC. Residues: CASSWSRLHNEQFF.